Below are 22 T cell receptor beta chains sequenced from a single sample in a study of T cell clones after liver transplantation. The repertoire was sequenced with immunoSEQ multiplex PCR; TCRdb's copy has only in-frame clones and lacks some. The sample holds over 70,000 clones, 75% to 85% seen once. Here the sequenced sample was CD4+ T cells from blood, taken 12 months after liver transplant. These receptors were collected from a human patient who received a liver transplant. The graft donor may have given rise to some T cells.

The J gene is TRBJ1-1, the V gene TRBV19, with D possibly TRBD1 on 5 matching bases. V was cut by 5 bases and J by 5 bases, with 15 bases left in between. The germline V gene encodes CDR1 LNHDA and CDR2 SQIVND (reference sequence). CDR3 length: 14 amino acids. The CDR3 spells CASSDRGGGTEAFF. The DNA for the CDR3 is TGTGCCAGTAGTGATAGGGGCGGTGGGACTGAAGCTTTCTTT.

The chain employs TRBV11-3 and TRBJ2-1; D call uncertain. The CDR3 runs 15 residues. Germline V gives CDR1 SGHNT, CDR2 YENEEA. V lost 3 bases and J 0 bases, leaving 9 bases between the germline ends. The DNA of the CDR3 is TGTGCCAGCAGCTTCACGGGTAACTCCTACAATGAGCAGTTCTTC. Protein product: CASSFTGNSYNEQFF.

The chain has TRBV12-5 and TRBJ2-7; D not certain. V was pared by 6 bases and J by 6 bases, with 30 bases between. Looked up from germline, CDR1 is LGHNT and CDR2 is FRNRAP. The CDR3 has 18 amino acids. The CDR3 DNA sequence: TGTGCTAGTGGCCCGAGGCGCAACCCACCCGAGATCGACGGCGAGCAGTACTTC. Translated, it gives CASGPRRNPPEIDGEQYF.

V usage is TRBV4-1 and J usage is TRBJ2-1; 8 nucleotides align to TRBD2. Germline assignment: CDR1 MGHRA and CDR2 YSYEKL. The junction had 2 bases not matched to a gene; V was cut back by 4 bases and J by 0 bases. The CDR3 totals 15 residues. The CDR3 bases are TGCGCCAGCAGCCTCACTAGCGGCTCCTACAATGAGCAGTTCTTC. Its protein product is CASSLTSGSYNEQFF.

The V call is TRBV7-9, the J call TRBJ1-2; weak D call: TRBD1 (6 bases). This CDR3 is 15 amino acids long. V was shortened by 5 bases and J by 4 bases, with 17 bases between the two germline ends. CDR1 is SEHNR and CDR2 is FQNEAQ in the germline V gene (reference sequence). The CDR3 sequence is CASSHITGWGYGYTF. The CDR3 nucleotides read TGTGCCAGCAGCCATATCACAGGGTGGGGCTATGGCTACACCTTC.

This clone occurred once. The chain links TRBV9 to TRBJ2-7, with D possibly being TRBD2 (5 bases). The CDR3 runs to 14 residues. Per germline, CDR1 SGDLS and CDR2 YYNGEE. Trimming removed 0 bases from V and 0 bases from J, with 7 bases in between. Here the CDR3 DNA reads TGTGCCAGCAGCGTAGGGGAGAGCTCCTACGAGCAGTACTTC. Protein: CASSVGESSYEQYF.

The CDR3 nucleotides are TGTGCCAGTAGTGGGGGAGACCGCGGTGGGGAGACCCAGTACTTC. Encoded protein: CASSGGDRGGETQYF. The chain employs TRBV19 and TRBJ2-5; perhaps D is TRBD1 or TRBD2 (5 bases each). The CDR3 has 15 residues. The V and J ends lost 5 bases and 5 bases respectively, with 18 bases between them. Germline CDR1 and CDR2: LNHDA and SQIVND (reference sequence).

This clone came up once. CDR3 region: CASSLEGGGDTGELFF. The CDR3 DNA reads as TGCGCCAGCAGCTTGGAAGGCGGAGGGGACACCGGGGAGCTGTTTTTT. The chain employs TRBV5-1 and TRBJ2-2; a weak D match, TRBD2 (6 bases). This CDR3 has 16 amino acids. Trimming removed 0 bases from V and 3 bases from J, with 12 bases in between. Germline V gene sequence: CDR1 SGHRS, CDR2 YFSETQ.

This sequence joins TRBV6-6 and TRBJ2-7; TRBD2 agrees at 14 bases. CDR3 length: 16 amino acids. With 6 bases clipped from V and 7 bases from J, the junction kept 11 bases outside the gene matches. Per germline, CDR1 MNHNY and CDR2 SVGAGI (reference sequence). CDR3 protein: CASRSIMGLAGDEQYF. As DNA, the CDR3 is TGTGCCAGCAGATCCATCATGGGACTAGCGGGAGATGAGCAGTACTTC.

The chain links TRBV5-1 to TRBJ1-4, with 8 nucleotides matching TRBD1. Per the germline V gene, CDR1 is SGHRS and CDR2 is YFSETQ. CDR3 length: 16 residues. After removal of 4 bases from V and 3 bases from J, the junction contained 8 bases not matched to a gene. The CDR3, as DNA: TGCGCCAGCAGCGTACCAGGGGGCACAGCTAATGAAAAACTGTTTTTT. It translates to CASSVPGGTANEKLFF.

This chain links TRBV28 with TRBJ1-2; D not certain. This CDR3 has 13 residues. The germline V gene encodes CDR1 MDHEN and CDR2 SYDVKM. The germline V and J ends were trimmed by 3 bases and 2 bases, with 7 bases remaining between them. DNA for the CDR3: TGTGCCAGCAGTTTTGAAAGGAACTATGGCTACACCTTC. It codes for CASSFERNYGYTF.

This chain links TRBV7-9 with TRBJ1-1; no reliable D call. V was pared by 2 bases and J by 6 bases, with 13 bases between. This CDR3 has 14 residues. Germline loops: CDR1 SEHNR, CDR2 FQNEAQ (reference sequence). The CDR3 coding sequence is TGTGCCAGCAGCTTAATCGGCGAGCAGCCTGAAGCTTTCTTT. This translates into CASSLIGEQPEAFF.

The chain couples TRBV9 to TRBJ1-4; D is unclear. This CDR3 comprises 14 residues. Per germline, CDR1 SGDLS and CDR2 YYNGEE. Trimming removed 4 bases at V and 1 base at J, with 8 bases between. The CDR3 region has the DNA TGTGCCAGCAGCCGTGGAGTAACTAATGAAAAACTGTTTTTT. Its translation is CASSRGVTNEKLFF.

V and J are TRBV9 and TRBJ1-2; D remains ambiguous. With 3 bases removed from V and 4 bases from J, the gap between germline ends came to 7 bases. Germline-derived CDR1 and CDR2 are SGDLS and YYNGEE. The CDR3 runs 12 residues. The CDR3 protein is CASSEGSYGYTF. The CDR3 DNA is TGTGCCAGCAGCGAGGGCAGCTATGGCTACACCTTC.

V usage is TRBV2 and J usage is TRBJ1-2; D is unresolved. Germline assignment: CDR1 SNHLY and CDR2 FYNNEI. The CDR3 totals 15 residues. V was trimmed by 4 bases and J by 0 bases, leaving 12 bases between them. This CDR3 is CASSGGRGANYGYTF. The DNA of the CDR3 is TGTGCCAGCAGTGGGGGTCGTGGGGCTAACTATGGCTACACCTTC.

This chain links TRBV4-3 with TRBJ1-1; D unclear. V gave up 4 bases and J gave up 4 bases, with 13 bases separating them. The CDR3 consists of 14 residues. The germline V gene has CDR1 LGHNA and CDR2 YSLEER. DNA of the CDR3: TGCGCCAGCAGCCTCAAGGTGACCGGCACTGAAGCTTTCTTT. Amino acids: CASSLKVTGTEAFF.

The count of this clone is one. The chain is built from TRBV6-1 and TRBJ2-5, with D possibly matching TRBD2 (7 bases). Germline CDR1 MNHNS, CDR2 SASEGT. V was clipped by 2 bases and J by 5 bases, with 15 bases between them. This CDR3 is built from 15 residues. In DNA, the CDR3 is TGTGCCAGCAGTGAAAGAAGGGGGAGGGGCGAGACCCAGTACTTC. It translates to CASSERRGRGETQYF.

The genes are TRBV5-1 and TRBJ2-3; a possible D gene is TRBD1 (6 bases). Deletions cut 3 bases from V and 2 bases from J, with 13 bases between. This CDR3 contains 15 residues. Germline CDR1 reads SGHRS; CDR2 reads YFSETQ. The CDR3 loop is CASSWGPGPTDTQYF. The CDR3 DNA reads as TGCGCCAGCAGCTGGGGGCCTGGTCCCACAGATACGCAGTATTTT.

V and J are TRBV5-1 and TRBJ1-1; D is possibly TRBD1 (6 bases). Germline assignment: CDR1 SGHRS and CDR2 YFSETQ. Trimming removed 2 bases from V and 2 bases from J, with 16 bases in between. The CDR3 spans 16 residues. The CDR3 DNA reads as TGCGCCAGCAGCTTAGGGGACACCGCCATCAACACTGAAGCTTTCTTT. It encodes CASSLGDTAINTEAFF. Variable domain in full (rest from reference TRBV5-1 and TRBJ1-1): KAGVTQTPRYLIKTRGQQVTLSCSPISGHRSVSWYQQTPGQGLQFLFEYFSETQRNKGNFPGRFSGRQFSNSRSEMNVSTLELGDSALYLCASSLGDTAINTEAFFGQGTRLTVV.

The chain uses TRBV7-2 and TRBJ2-1; a weak D match, TRBD1 (5 bases). This CDR3 is built from 15 residues. Germline assignment: CDR1 SGHTA and CDR2 FQGNSA. The V and J ends lost 5 bases and 5 bases respectively, with 16 bases between them. This CDR3 is CASSPQGILDNEQFF. In DNA, the CDR3 is TGTGCCAGCAGCCCCCAGGGCATACTGGACAATGAGCAGTTCTTC. The full variable domain, completed using reference TRBV7-2 and TRBJ2-1, is GAGVSQSPSNKVTEKGKDVELRCDPISGHTALYWYRQSLGQGLEFLIYFQGNSAPDKSGLPSDRFSAERTGGSVSTLTIQRTQQEDSAVYLCASSPQGILDNEQFFGPGTRLTVL.

This clone appeared a single time. V and J are TRBV6-5 and TRBJ1-1, with D possibly being TRBD1 (5 bases). The CDR3 is 15 amino acids. Germline lookup yields CDR1 MNHEY and CDR2 SVGAGI. Trimming cost V 7 bases and J 1 base, with 16 bases left between them. Written as DNA, the CDR3 is TGTGCCAGCAAGGGGTTCGAGGGGTGGAACACTGAAGCTTTCTTT. Amino acid sequence: CASKGFEGWNTEAFF.

The table lists this clone with a count of one. J is TRBJ2-7 and V is TRBV11-2; D gene ambiguous. Germline CDR1 SGHAT, CDR2 FQNNGV. V lost 1 base and J 3 bases, leaving 10 bases between the germline ends. This CDR3 region has 14 residues. The CDR3 bases are TGTGCCAGCAGCTTAGGTCAGACTTACTACGAGCAGTACTTC. Translated, it gives CASSLGQTYYEQYF.